Below are 22 T cell receptor beta chains sequenced from a single sample in a study of blood T cell repertoires in COVID-19. This table comes from immunoSEQ multiplex PCR, and its TCRdb copy is limited to in-frame clones, with some not included. The table lists more than 95,000 clones, roughly 83% of them singletons. The sequencing input was peripheral blood. These receptors all stem from a man in his forties with active or convalescent COVID-19.

This rearrangement joins TRBV27 to TRBJ1-1; TRBD1 matches at 9 bases. Per germline, CDR1 MNHEY and CDR2 SMNVEV (reference sequence). The J segment lost 4 bases and the V segment lost 3 bases, leaving 9 bases of the junction unmatched. This CDR3 contains 16 residues. In DNA, the CDR3 is TGTGCCAGCAGTTTCCCCGGACAGGGGTCGGGCACTGAAGCTTTCTTT. It translates to CASSFPGQGSGTEAFF.

The rearrangement uses TRBV12-3 or TRBV12-4 and TRBJ1-1; D possibly corresponds to TRBD1 (5 bases). V lost 11 bases and J lost 12, with 19 bases in between. The CDR3 length is 11 residues. This CDR3 is CAGARAGRTFF. The CDR3 DNA reads TGTGCCGGGGCGAGGGCGGGAAGAACTTTCTTT.

This clone occurred once. The rearrangement uses TRBV15 and TRBJ1-3; D perhaps matches TRBD1 (6 bases). This CDR3 has 15 amino acids. Trimming left V 2 bases short and J 1 base short, with 9 bases between. Germline V gene lookup returns CDR1 LNHNV and CDR2 YYDKDF (reference sequence). CDR3 sequence reads: CATSRQGTSGNTIYF. The CDR3 DNA reads TGTGCCACCAGCAGACAGGGGACGTCTGGAAACACCATATATTTT.

This clone has a single count. The gene calls are TRBV5-1 and TRBJ1-5; D remains unclear. There are 13 residues in the CDR3. From germline, CDR1 is SGHRS and CDR2 YFSETQ. V was shortened by 0 bases and J by 2 bases, with 3 bases between the two germline ends. CDR3 sequence: CASSLERNQPQHF. CDR3 nucleotides: TGCGCCAGCAGCTTGGAGCGCAATCAGCCCCAGCATTTT.

This chain uses TRBV10-3 with TRBJ2-2; 8 bases agree with TRBD2. The germline gives CDR1 ENHRY, CDR2 SYGVKD. The CDR3 is 16 residues long. V dropped 4 bases and J dropped 3; count of bases not matched to a gene: 7. DNA of the CDR3: TGTGCCATCAGTGGAGGACTAGCCAAGGACACCGGGGAGCTGTTTTTT. It specifies CAISGGLAKDTGELFF.

The rearrangement joins TRBV12-3 or TRBV12-4 to TRBJ1-2; the D gene is possibly TRBD1 (6 bases). V gave up 7 bases and J gave up 10 bases, with 16 bases separating them. CDR3 length: 12 amino acids. In DNA, the CDR3 is TGTGCCAGCACCCTACAGGGTTTCGACTACACCTTC. This encodes CASTLQGFDYTF.

This sequence joins TRBV9 and TRBJ1-2; D is uncertain. V was cut by 0 bases and J by 4 bases, with 7 bases left in between. Germline V CDR1 and CDR2: SGDLS, YYNGEE. The CDR3 spans 13 residues. Written as DNA, the CDR3 is TGTGCCAGCAGCGTAGTGGCGGGCTATGGCTACACCTTC. Amino acids: CASSVVAGYGYTF.

The gene calls are TRBV7-9 and TRBJ1-3; D unclear. CDR3 length equals 14 residues. Germline CDR1 reads SEHNR; CDR2 reads FQNEAQ (reference sequence). V was cut by 0 bases and J by 3 bases, with 6 bases left in between. The CDR3 sequence: CASSLASGGNTIYF. DNA of the CDR3: TGTGCCAGCAGCTTAGCGAGTGGTGGAAACACCATATATTTT.

This chain uses TRBV6-6 with TRBJ1-6, with D tentatively TRBD1 (5 bases). Germline lookup yields CDR1 MNHNY and CDR2 SVGAGI (reference sequence). This CDR3 has 14 amino acids. Trimming removed 2 bases from V and 8 bases from J, with 10 bases in between. The DNA for the CDR3 is TGTGCCAGCAGTTACCAGGGCGTAGATTCACCCCTCCACTTT. It encodes CASSYQGVDSPLHF.

This sequence joins TRBV29-1 and TRBJ1-1; D may be TRBD1 (6 bases). This CDR3 has 15 residues. V was shortened by 6 bases and J by 1 base, with 18 bases between the two germline ends. The germline CDR1 and CDR2 sequences are SQVTM and ANQGSEA. This CDR3 is CSVEPQGTRNTEAFF. CDR3 coding DNA: TGCAGCGTGGAACCACAGGGAACTAGGAACACTGAAGCTTTCTTT.

The chain combines TRBV19 with TRBJ2-5, with D perhaps TRBD1 (5 bases). The CDR3 loop spans 13 amino acids. Germline lookup yields CDR1 LNHDA and CDR2 SQIVND (reference sequence). V was pared by 6 bases and J by 3 bases, with 11 bases between. CDR3 protein: CASRSKTEETQYF. In DNA, the CDR3 is TGTGCCAGTAGGAGTAAGACAGAAGAGACCCAGTACTTC.

This clone showed up just once. The rearrangement links TRBV5-4 to TRBJ2-6; 7 nucleotides align to TRBD1. Looked up from germline, CDR1 is SGHNT and CDR2 is YYREEE (reference sequence). The V gene end was trimmed by 3 bases and the J gene end by 2 bases; junction bases not matched to a gene: 2. The CDR3 has 15 residues. The CDR3 region is CASSSGQAGANVLTF. The CDR3, as DNA: TGTGCCAGCAGCTCCGGACAGGCTGGGGCCAACGTCCTGACTTTC.

This clone appeared a few times. One junction end disagrees with the germline gene, perhaps due to a read error. V usage is TRBV7-7 and J usage is TRBJ2-2; tentative D call: TRBD2 (5 bases). The germline CDR1 and CDR2 sequences are SSHAT and FNYEAQ (reference sequence). The CDR3 is 14 amino acids. This chain's CDR3 is CASSGAYNTGELFF. The DNA for the CDR3 is TGTGCTAGCAGCGGAGCCTACAACACCGGGGAGCTGTTTTTT.

The V and J genes are TRBV6-5 and TRBJ2-7, with TRBD2 identical over 7 bases. Trimming removed 8 bases from V and 2 bases from J; junction bases left unmatched: 9. The V gene's germline CDR1 is MNHEY and CDR2 SVGAGI. The CDR3 has 14 amino acids. CDR3 bases: TGTGCCAGCTCTCCCACGAGCGGGACCTACGAGCAGTACTTC. It specifies CASSPTSGTYEQYF.

The count of this clone is one. This rearrangement joins TRBV27 to TRBJ1-2; D remains unclear. Germline V gives CDR1 MNHEY, CDR2 SMNVEV (reference sequence). The CDR3 extends over 15 amino acids. V was clipped by 2 bases and J by 3 bases, with 13 bases between them. The CDR3 protein is CASSLRNPRDYGYTF. The CDR3 region has the DNA TGTGCCAGCAGTTTAAGGAACCCGAGGGACTATGGCTACACCTTC.

The genes are TRBV6-2 or TRBV6-3 and TRBJ2-2, with 8 positions matching TRBD2. This CDR3 comprises 15 residues. J was trimmed by 4 bases and V by 2 bases; bases with no gene match: 3. Germline loops: CDR1 MNHEY, CDR2 SVGEGT. The CDR3, as DNA: TGTGCCAGCAGTTACAAAGCGGGAGTCACCGGGGAGCTGTTTTTT. Protein product: CASSYKAGVTGELFF.

The chain employs TRBV5-6 and TRBJ2-1; 11 positions match TRBD1. The CDR3 extends over 16 amino acids. The J segment lost 7 bases and the V segment lost 2 bases, leaving 8 bases of the junction unmatched. Germline loops: CDR1 SGHDT, CDR2 YYEEEE. The CDR3 protein is CASSLPPDRGRNEQFF. The CDR3 coding sequence is TGTGCCAGCAGCTTACCCCCGGACAGGGGGCGGAATGAGCAGTTCTTC. Full variable domain (remainder filled in from reference TRBV5-6 and TRBJ2-1): DAGVTQSPTHLIKTRGQQVTLRCSPKSGHDTVSWYQQALGQGPQFIFQYYEEEERQRGNFPDRFSGHQFPNYSSELNVNALLLGDSALYLCASSLPPDRGRNEQFFGPGTRLTVL.

This clone was picked up one time. CDR3 nucleotide sequence: TGCAGCGTTGAAACGGGTGTCGGAAACACCATATATTTT. Amino acid sequence: CSVETGVGNTIYF. The V call is TRBV29-1, the J call TRBJ1-3, with D uncertain. V shed 2 bases and J shed 4 bases, with 9 bases lying between them. Per the germline V gene, CDR1 is SQVTM and CDR2 is ANQGSEA. The CDR3 totals 13 residues.

This chain joins TRBV27 and TRBJ1-5; no clear D. Per germline, CDR1 MNHEY and CDR2 SMNVEV (reference sequence). Trimming removed 2 bases from V and 1 base from J, with 12 bases in between. CDR3 size: 16 residues. CDR3 sequence reads: CASSLDGVGSNQPQHF. CDR3 sequence (DNA): TGTGCCAGCAGTTTAGACGGGGTGGGAAGCAATCAGCCCCAGCATTTT.

The rearrangement uses TRBV4-1 and TRBJ1-5; 8 nucleotides align to TRBD1. The germline V gene encodes CDR1 MGHRA and CDR2 YSYEKL. CDR3 length: 15 amino acids. J gave up 6 bases and V 1 base, and 5 bases lay outside the gene matches. This chain's CDR3 is CASSQAGQGSQPQHF. The CDR3 nucleotides are TGCGCCAGCAGCCAAGCCGGACAGGGCTCTCAGCCCCAGCATTTT.

CDR3 coding DNA: TGTGCCAGCAGGGGGAGTTTGAACACTGAAGCTTTCTTT. Amino acids: CASRGSLNTEAFF. This sequence joins TRBV4-2 and TRBJ1-1; D unresolved. V gave up 6 bases and J gave up 0 bases, with 8 bases separating them. This CDR3 has 13 amino acids. Germline values: CDR1 LGHNA, CDR2 YNFKEQ.

This clone was observed a few times. The chain links TRBV7-2 to TRBJ2-3; possible D gene TRBD2, 6 bases. The CDR3 is made up of 15 amino acids. The germline gives CDR1 SGHTA, CDR2 FQGNSA. V lost 1 base, J lost 4 bases, and 12 bases lay in between. CDR3 sequence: CASSLVGGGSDTQYF. Here the CDR3 DNA reads TGTGCCAGCAGCTTAGTTGGGGGAGGATCAGATACGCAGTATTTT.